A single sample gave rise to the 10 T cell receptor beta chains below, sequenced in a study of OX40 agonist ivuxolimab in advanced cancers. Receptors were amplified or captured by the immunoSEQ multiplex PCR assay. TCRdb carries this immuneACCESS record with in-frame sequences only. Its versions omit some clonotypes, under half of them owing to an unresolved V gene in the studies checked, with the rest unexplained. The sample table holds tens of thousands of clones, of which approximately 90% were seen once. Clones ranked in the top ten supply 0.4% to 0.65% of the sample. Sequenced here: CD4+ or CD8+ T cells sorted from blood, sampled in a trial of the OX40 agonist ivuxolimab. The receptors were sampled from an adult with an advanced solid tumor such as melanoma, head and neck, liver or kidney cancer.

The chain recombines TRBV6-5 with TRBJ2-2; D is possibly TRBD1 or TRBD2 (5 bases each). The CDR3 extends over 15 amino acids. V lost 0 bases and J 5 bases, leaving 10 bases between the germline ends. Per germline, CDR1 MNHEY and CDR2 SVGAGI. CDR3: CASSYSFWGTGELFF. In nucleotides, the CDR3 is TGTGCCAGCAGTTACTCTTTTTGGGGGACCGGGGAGCTGTTTTTT.

J is TRBJ2-1 and V is TRBV27, with TRBD2 matching over 8 bases. The germline CDR1 and CDR2 sequences are MNHEY and SMNVEV (reference sequence). The CDR3 totals 15 residues. Unmatched junction bases numbered 11, after V lost 6 bases and J lost 7 bases. The CDR3 DNA is TGTGCCAGCAGACCCCCGGGACTAGGAGGGAATGAGCAGTTCTTC. Encoded protein: CASRPPGLGGNEQFF.

The CDR3 DNA follows: TGTGCCTGGAGTAATACAGGGGGCTTTACAGATACGCAGTATTTT. It encodes CAWSNTGGFTDTQYF. The rearrangement joins TRBV30 to TRBJ2-3, with 9 bases identical to TRBD1. CDR1 is GTSNPN and CDR2 is SVGIG in the germline V gene (reference sequence). V was clipped by 2 bases and J by 3 bases; unmatched bases: 6. The CDR3 runs to 15 residues.

The chain uses TRBV5-1 and TRBJ2-7; 8 bases are a match to TRBD2. Germline values: CDR1 SGHRS, CDR2 YFSETQ. Trimming took 0 bases from V and 2 from J; bases not matched to a gene: 4. The CDR3 loop spans 15 amino acids. The CDR3 spells CASSLGTSGTYEQYF. The DNA of the CDR3 is TGCGCCAGCAGCTTGGGAACTAGCGGAACCTACGAGCAGTACTTC.

The V call is TRBV7-6, the J call TRBJ2-5; 9 bases agree with TRBD1. Per germline, CDR1 SGHVS and CDR2 FNYEAQ. The CDR3 length is 18 residues. V dropped 1 base and J dropped 4; count of bases not matched to a gene: 13. CDR3 nucleotide sequence: TGTGCCAGCAGCTTAGGTTCCGCGACACAGGGGGCGCGAGAGACCCAGTACTTC. Protein: CASSLGSATQGARETQYF.

The chain combines TRBV4-1 with TRBJ2-1, with D tentatively TRBD2 (6 bases). The CDR3 runs 15 residues. Per the germline V gene, CDR1 is MGHRA and CDR2 is YSYEKL. Trimming cost V 2 bases and J 8 bases, with 16 bases left between them. The CDR3 sequence: CASSQYLRGSDEQFF. DNA of the CDR3: TGCGCCAGCAGCCAATATTTGCGGGGTTCAGATGAGCAGTTCTTC.

The rearrangement joins TRBV5-1 to TRBJ1-1; D unresolved. Trimming cost V 0 bases and J 5 bases, with 11 bases left between them. CDR1 SGHRS and CDR2 YFSETQ come from the germline V gene. CDR3 length equals 14 residues. CDR3 amino acids: CASSLEGGLTEAFF. The CDR3 DNA sequence: TGCGCCAGCAGCTTGGAAGGAGGTCTTACTGAAGCTTTCTTT.

This clone has just one count. The J gene is TRBJ2-3, the V gene TRBV4-2; TRBD2 matches at 7 bases. CDR1 and CDR2 (germline): LGHNA, YNFKEQ. The length of the CDR3 is 16 residues. Trimming took 0 bases from V and 9 from J; bases not matched to a gene: 12. The CDR3 here is CASSQEPSVPGGTQYF. For the CDR3, the DNA is TGTGCCAGCAGCCAAGAGCCTAGCGTCCCGGGAGGCACGCAGTATTTT.

In its sample, this clone was seen a few times. This rearrangement joins TRBV7-9 to TRBJ2-1, with D possibly matching TRBD2 (6 bases). Trimming removed 1 base at V and 6 bases at J, with 13 bases between. CDR1 and CDR2 from the germline V gene are SEHNR and FQNEAQ (reference sequence). This CDR3 region has 15 residues. CDR3 loop: CASSLDAGKVNEQFF. For the CDR3, the DNA is TGTGCCAGCAGCTTAGATGCGGGAAAGGTCAATGAGCAGTTCTTC.

The J gene is TRBJ2-7, the V gene TRBV27, with 9 bases identical to TRBD2. With 1 base clipped from V and 4 bases from J, the junction kept 5 bases outside the gene matches. Germline loops: CDR1 MNHEY, CDR2 SMNVEV (reference sequence). This CDR3 has 15 residues. Here the CDR3 DNA reads TGTGCCAGCAGTTTATTTAGCGGGAGATTTTACGAGCAGTACTTC. This sequence encodes CASSLFSGRFYEQYF.